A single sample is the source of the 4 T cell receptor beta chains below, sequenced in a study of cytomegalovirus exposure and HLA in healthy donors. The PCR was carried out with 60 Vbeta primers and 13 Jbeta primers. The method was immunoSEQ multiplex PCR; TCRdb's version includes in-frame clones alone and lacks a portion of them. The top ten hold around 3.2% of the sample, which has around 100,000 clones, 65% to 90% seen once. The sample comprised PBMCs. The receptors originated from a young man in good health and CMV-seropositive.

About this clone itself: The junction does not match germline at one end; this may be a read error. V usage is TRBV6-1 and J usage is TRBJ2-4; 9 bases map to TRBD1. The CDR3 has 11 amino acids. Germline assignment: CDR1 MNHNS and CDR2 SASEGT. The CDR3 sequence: CASSEAGTGTF. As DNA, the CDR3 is TGTGCCAGCAGTGAAGCGGGGACAGGGACCTTC.

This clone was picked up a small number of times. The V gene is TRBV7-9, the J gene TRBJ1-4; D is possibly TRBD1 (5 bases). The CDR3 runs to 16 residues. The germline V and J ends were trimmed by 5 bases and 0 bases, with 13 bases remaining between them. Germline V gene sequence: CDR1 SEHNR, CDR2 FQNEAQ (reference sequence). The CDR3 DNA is TGTGCCAGCAGCGTCTGGTCGGGGGCAACTAATGAAAAACTGTTTTTT. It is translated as CASSVWSGATNEKLFF. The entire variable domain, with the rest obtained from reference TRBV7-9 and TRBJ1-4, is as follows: DTGVSQNPRHKITKRGQNVTFRCDPISEHNRLYWYRQTLGQGPEFLTYFQNEAQLEKSRLLSDRFSAERPKGSFSTLEIQRTEQGDSAMYLCASSVWSGATNEKLFFGSGTQLSVL.

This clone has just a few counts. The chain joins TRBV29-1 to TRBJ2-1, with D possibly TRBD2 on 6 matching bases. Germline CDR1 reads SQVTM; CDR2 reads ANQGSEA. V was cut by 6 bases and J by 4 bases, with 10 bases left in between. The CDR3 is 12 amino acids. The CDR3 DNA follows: TGCAGCGTGGTGGGGGGTTACAATGAGCAGTTCTTC. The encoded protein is CSVVGGYNEQFF.

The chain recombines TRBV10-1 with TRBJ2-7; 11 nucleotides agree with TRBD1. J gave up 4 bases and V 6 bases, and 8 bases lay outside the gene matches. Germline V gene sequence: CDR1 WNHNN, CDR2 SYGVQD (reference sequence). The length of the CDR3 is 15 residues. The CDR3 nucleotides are TGCGCCAGCAGACCGTCCGGACAGGGGGCGTACGAGCAGTACTTC. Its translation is CASRPSGQGAYEQYF.